The subject of this entry is one TCR beta chain. Its target is unknown. Germline V gene data show CDR1 as SQVTM and CDR2 as ANQGSEA. Between the trimmed V and J ends, which lost 2 bases and 7 bases, there was a span of 11 bases. This CDR3 is built from 12 residues. Isolated RNA was reverse transcribed in full, so expressed TCRB transcripts were sequenced. Naive, central memory and regulatory T cell samples averaged roughly 3.6 million immunoSEQ reads each. TCRdb's table, derived via immunoSEQ multiplex PCR, lists solely in-frame clones and lacks some. The sample records some 330,000 clones, over 9.5% being singletons. This sample was taken from a study of beta chain features in type 1 diabetes. General study results and limits: In comparison with healthy donors, patients had naive, central memory and Treg TCRB repertoires that appeared more similar. Across all four CD4+ subsets, people with type 1 diabetes showed modestly shorter TCRB CDR3s. Whether TCRB rearrangement is influenced by HLA type was left unresolved in this analysis.

The rearrangement uses TRBV29-1 and TRBJ1-2; D may be TRBD1 (5 bases). Sequences were obtained from naive CD4+ T cells from blood. The receptor's source is a woman aged 18 to 35 with type 1 diabetes. CDR3 in DNA: TGCAGCGTTGAATTCTACAGGATTGGCTACACCTTC. Translation: CSVEFYRIGYTF.